One and the same sample provided the 32 T cell receptor beta chains below, sequenced in a study of blood T cell repertoires in COVID-19. Here immunoSEQ multiplex PCR was the method, and the copy in TCRdb shows in-frame clones only, minus some. The table includes 370,000 or so clones, 70% to 85% detected once. Sequenced input: peripheral blood. The receptors shown here come from a human donor with acute or convalescent COVID-19. The donor label of this sample is uncertain.

The chain joins TRBV14 to TRBJ1-1; weak D call: TRBD1 (6 bases). Trimming pared 4 bases from V and 4 bases from J, leaving 13 bases between. The CDR3 runs to 14 residues. In germline, CDR1 is SGHDN, CDR2 FVKESK. CDR3 amino acids: CASSLQPTGTEAFF. CDR3 nucleotides: TGTGCCAGCAGCCTACAGCCGACAGGCACTGAAGCTTTCTTT.

V and J are TRBV19 and TRBJ2-5; 14 bases map to TRBD2. Unmatched junction bases numbered 9, after V lost 7 bases and J lost 5 bases. The CDR3 length is 16 residues. Germline V gene data show CDR1 as LNHDA and CDR2 as SQIVND (reference sequence). CDR3 residues: CASMSGLAGGRETQYF. CDR3 nucleotide sequence: TGTGCCAGTATGTCAGGACTAGCGGGAGGCCGGGAGACCCAGTACTTC.

This chain uses TRBV6-6 with TRBJ2-1, with TRBD2 matching 9 bases. Losses at the gene ends were 0 bases for V and 9 bases for J; bases not matched to a gene: 9. This CDR3 comprises 16 residues. Germline-derived CDR1 and CDR2 are MNHNY and SVGAGI (reference sequence). The CDR3 bases are TGTGCCAGCAGTTACTCTCGCGGGAGGGCCGGGATTGAGCAGTTCTTC. It codes for CASSYSRGRAGIEQFF.

This clone was recorded many times. V gene TRBV7-9 combines with J gene TRBJ1-2; unclear D gene. The CDR3 extends over 13 amino acids. V was shortened by 4 bases and J by 8 bases, with 14 bases between the two germline ends. The V gene's germline CDR1 is SEHNR and CDR2 FQNEAQ (reference sequence). Here the CDR3 DNA reads TGTGCCAGCAGCTGGACTCTCCTCGGAGGCTACACCTTC. The encoded protein is CASSWTLLGGYTF.

The chain carries TRBV28 and TRBJ2-7; 11 nucleotides align to TRBD2. The germline CDR1 and CDR2 sequences are MDHEN and SYDVKM. V was pared by 0 bases and J by 5 bases, with 6 bases of the junction left unmatched. The CDR3 spans 16 residues. The CDR3 DNA follows: TGTGCCAGCAGTTTATGGGTTAGCGGGAGGGCAAACGAGCAGTACTTC. Its protein is CASSLWVSGRANEQYF.

The V gene is TRBV4-2, the J gene TRBJ1-5; D is possibly TRBD1 (5 bases). The V gene lost 0 bases and the J gene lost 2 bases, with 11 bases spanning the gap. Germline lookup yields CDR1 LGHNA and CDR2 YNFKEQ. The CDR3 totals 16 residues. The CDR3 DNA is TGTGCCAGCAGCCAAGATCGACAGAACGGCAATCAGCCCCAGCATTTT. This sequence encodes CASSQDRQNGNQPQHF.

The chain carries TRBV10-2 and TRBJ1-1, with 10 bases fitting TRBD1. Germline-derived CDR1 and CDR2 are WSHSY and SAAADI. The CDR3 is made up of 16 amino acids. J lost 1 base, V lost 8 bases, and 10 bases had no gene match. CDR3 in DNA: TGCGCCAGCCGCATGCGGGACAGGGGTCGGAACACTGAAGCTTTCTTT. This codes for CASRMRDRGRNTEAFF.

This sequence joins TRBV4-1 and TRBJ2-1, with 9 positions matching TRBD2. The trim removed 1 base at V and 5 bases at J, leaving 9 bases unmatched. CDR3 size: 17 residues. Germline V gene sequence: CDR1 MGHRA, CDR2 YSYEKL. CDR3 sequence: CASSQAGLGLANNEQFF. The CDR3, as DNA: TGCGCCAGCAGCCAAGCTGGCCTGGGACTAGCAAACAATGAGCAGTTCTTC.

V usage is TRBV27 and J usage is TRBJ1-2; 10 nucleotides agree with TRBD1. The CDR3 is 16 amino acids. CDR1 is MNHEY and CDR2 is SMNVEV in the germline V gene (reference sequence). J gave up 5 bases and V 4 bases, and 10 bases lay outside the gene matches. The DNA of the CDR3 is TGTGCCAGCAGTTCTATTGGGACAGGGGCCCCTTATGGCTACACCTTC. As protein: CASSSIGTGAPYGYTF.

The chain couples TRBV5-4 to TRBJ1-3; D uncertain. The germline CDR1 and CDR2 sequences are SGHNT and YYREEE (reference sequence). V gave up 1 base and J gave up 4 bases, with 9 bases separating them. The CDR3 runs to 14 residues. This chain's CDR3 is CASSLTGSGNTIYF. The CDR3 nucleotides are TGTGCCAGCAGCTTGACGGGTTCAGGAAACACCATATATTTT.

The chain has TRBV6-1 and TRBJ1-2; D uncertain. The CDR3 is made up of 19 amino acids. Trimming pared 2 bases from V and 0 bases from J, leaving 22 bases between. CDR1 is MNHNS and CDR2 is SASEGT in the germline V gene. CDR3 DNA: TGTGCCAGCAGTGAACTTGGGCAGGCCTCTCTTCGAGCTAACTATGGCTACACCTTC. Protein sequence: CASSELGQASLRANYGYTF.

The rearrangement links TRBV18 to TRBJ2-7; TRBD2 might be the D (5 bases). The CDR3 spans 14 residues. V was shortened by 0 bases and J by 2 bases, with 8 bases between the two germline ends. Per the germline V gene, CDR1 is KGHSH and CDR2 is LQKENI. The DNA for the CDR3 is TGTGCCAGCTCACCACCGTGGGAGCCCTACGAGCAGTACTTC. Translated: CASSPPWEPYEQYF.

The chain carries TRBV19 and TRBJ2-1; TRBD2 agrees at 13 bases. CDR3 size: 15 residues. The ends lost 2 bases at V and 6 bases at J; junction bases unmatched: 1. Per the germline V gene, CDR1 is LNHDA and CDR2 is SQIVND (reference sequence). This chain's CDR3 is CASSITSGRVNEQFF. CDR3 DNA sequence: TGTGCCAGTAGTATAACTAGCGGGAGGGTCAATGAGCAGTTCTTC.

The V gene is TRBV5-1, the J gene TRBJ2-1; TRBD1 might be the D (6 bases). Germline-derived CDR1 and CDR2 are SGHRS and YFSETQ. V was cut by 4 bases and J by 1 base, with 12 bases left in between. This CDR3 comprises 15 residues. In nucleotides, the CDR3 is TGCGCCAGCAGCAAAGGACAGCAATCCTACAATGAGCAGTTCTTC. It is translated as CASSKGQQSYNEQFF.

In its sample, this clone was seen once. This chain connects TRBV11-3 to TRBJ2-1; no clear D. CDR3 length: 15 residues. Trimming cost V 1 base and J 2 bases, with 9 bases left between them. The germline V gene encodes CDR1 SGHNT and CDR2 YENEEA. CDR3 sequence: CASSLGPSAYNEQFF. CDR3 coding DNA: TGTGCCAGCAGCTTAGGCCCGAGCGCCTACAATGAGCAGTTCTTC.

The V call is TRBV7-6, the J call TRBJ2-7; D gene unclear. Germline CDR1 reads SGHVS; CDR2 reads FNYEAQ. V was trimmed by 4 bases and J by 2 bases, leaving 3 bases between them. The CDR3 consists of 11 residues. This chain's CDR3 is CASSSTYEQYF. CDR3 DNA sequence: TGTGCCAGCAGCTCAACCTACGAGCAGTACTTC.

This clone has only a few counts. This sequence joins TRBV10-3 and TRBJ1-5; 10 nucleotides line up with TRBD1. Germline assignment: CDR1 ENHRY and CDR2 SYGVKD. The CDR3 runs to 15 residues. With V trimmed by 6 bases and J by 4 bases, 6 bases remained unmatched. The CDR3 DNA sequence: TGTGCCATCAGGGGAGGACAGGGGGAAAATCAGCCCCAGCATTTT. This gives the protein CAIRGGQGENQPQHF.

This clone has a count of ten or more. The chain combines TRBV4-2 with TRBJ2-3; no clear D. V dropped 0 bases and J dropped 6 bases, with 13 bases sitting between them. The length of the CDR3 is 15 residues. The germline CDR1 and CDR2 sequences are LGHNA and YNFKEQ. The CDR3 DNA follows: TGTGCCAGCAGCCAAGAAGAAACTCCCTTGGATACGCAGTATTTT. The encoded protein is CASSQEETPLDTQYF.

This chain uses TRBV7-9 with TRBJ1-5; tentative D call: TRBD1 (5 bases). Germline V gives CDR1 SEHNR, CDR2 FQNEAQ (reference sequence). The CDR3 runs to 16 residues. With 5 bases removed from V and 2 bases from J, the gap between germline ends came to 16 bases. DNA for the CDR3: TGTGCCAGCAGCCTTGGGGGGAGGTCAGGCAATCAGCCCCAGCATTTT. Residues: CASSLGGRSGNQPQHF.

The chain couples TRBV30 to TRBJ1-5; no reliable D call. Trimming pared 3 bases from V and 5 bases from J, leaving 14 bases between. Per the germline V gene, CDR1 is GTSNPN and CDR2 is SVGIG (reference sequence). The CDR3 sequence is 14 residues long. The CDR3 DNA sequence: TGTGCCTGGAGAGCCCCCGGGTGGGATCAGCCCCAGCATTTT. Translated, it gives CAWRAPGWDQPQHF.

CDR3 region: CASSYSRGRDYGYTF. The CDR3, as DNA: TGTGCCAGCAGTTACTCGAGAGGGAGGGACTATGGCTACACCTTC. The V gene is TRBV6-5, the J gene TRBJ1-2; D is uncertain. The CDR3 covers 15 residues. The V and J ends lost 0 bases and 3 bases respectively, with 11 bases between them. CDR1 MNHEY and CDR2 SVGAGI come from the germline V gene.

This chain joins TRBV7-2 and TRBJ1-2; 8 nucleotides align to TRBD1. Germline V gives CDR1 SGHTA, CDR2 FQGNSA. The V segment lost 4 bases and the J segment 8 bases; nucleotides outside the gene matches: 6. CDR3 length: 13 amino acids. The CDR3 sequence: CASSYQGARGYTF. The CDR3 region has the DNA TGTGCCAGCAGCTACCAGGGGGCGCGAGGCTACACCTTC.

V and J are TRBV7-8 and TRBJ2-1; D uncertain. Trimming took 5 bases from V and 10 from J, leaving 9 bases between them. The CDR3 totals 11 residues. Germline lookup yields CDR1 SGHVS and CDR2 FQNEAQ. CDR3 sequence (DNA): TGTGCCAGCAGCCGCACAGAGGAGCAGTTCTTC. Protein sequence: CASSRTEEQFF.

The V and J genes are TRBV2 and TRBJ1-3; D is uncertain. V lost 6 bases and J 3 bases, leaving 15 bases between the germline ends. Germline loops: CDR1 SNHLY, CDR2 FYNNEI. The CDR3 consists of 15 residues. In nucleotides, the CDR3 is TGTGCCAGCAGGGCGGAGCAACTCTTTGGAAACACCATATATTTT. Amino acid sequence: CASRAEQLFGNTIYF.

This chain uses TRBV9 with TRBJ2-3; TRBD2 matches 9 bases. Germline lookup yields CDR1 SGDLS and CDR2 YYNGEE. V was pared by 2 bases and J by 2 bases, with 6 bases of the junction left unmatched. CDR3 size: 16 residues. This chain's CDR3 is CASSVVAGELTDTQYF. DNA of the CDR3: TGTGCCAGCAGCGTCGTAGCGGGGGAGCTCACAGATACGCAGTATTTT.

The chain links TRBV14 to TRBJ2-1; maybe TRBD1 (5 bases). V lost 0 bases and J lost 8, with 8 bases in between. Germline loops: CDR1 SGHDN, CDR2 FVKESK. There are 13 residues in the CDR3. CDR3: CASSQERRDEQFF. For the CDR3, the DNA is TGTGCCAGCAGCCAAGAGCGCAGGGATGAGCAGTTCTTC.

CDR3 nucleotide sequence: TGTGCCAGCAGCCAAAGTTGGGGGGACGGCGGTCAGCCCCAGCATTTT. This codes for CASSQSWGDGGQPQHF. The chain carries TRBV3-1 (or the pseudogene TRBV3-2) and TRBJ1-5, with D perhaps matching TRBD1 (5 bases). V was trimmed by 2 bases and J by 6 bases, leaving 17 bases between them. Per germline, CDR1 LGHDT and CDR2 YNNKEL (reference sequence). This CDR3 spans 16 amino acids.

This chain connects TRBV5-1 to TRBJ2-2; TRBD2 aligns across 8 bases. The germline V gene has CDR1 SGHRS and CDR2 YFSETQ. The CDR3 runs 16 residues. With V trimmed by 1 base and J by 5 bases, 7 bases remained unmatched. In DNA form, the CDR3 reads TGCGCCAGCAGCTTGCAAGCGGGAGTTCGAACCGGGGAGCTGTTTTTT. It codes for CASSLQAGVRTGELFF.

V usage is TRBV5-6 and J usage is TRBJ2-7; D possibly corresponds to TRBD2 (6 bases). The germline V and J ends were trimmed by 1 base and 5 bases, with 16 bases remaining between them. Germline V lookup: CDR1 SGHDT, CDR2 YYEEEE. The CDR3 has 15 residues. The CDR3 DNA is TGTGCCAGCAGCTTGACCCCGGGAGCCACCCACGAGCAGTACTTC. Amino acids: CASSLTPGATHEQYF.

The V gene is TRBV29-1, the J gene TRBJ2-5, with no clear D. Looked up from germline, CDR1 is SQVTM and CDR2 is ANQGSEA. CDR3 length equals 11 residues. V was shortened by 4 bases and J by 4 bases, with 7 bases between the two germline ends. The CDR3 bases are TGCAGCGTTGGGGCCGGAGAGACCCAGTACTTC. Translating gives CSVGAGETQYF.

The J gene is TRBJ1-5, the V gene TRBV2; TRBD1 aligns across 7 bases. The germline V gene has CDR1 SNHLY and CDR2 FYNNEI. This CDR3 region has 14 residues. J gave up 4 bases and V 10 bases, and 10 bases lay outside the gene matches. The CDR3 DNA reads TGTGCCACAAAAGGACAGGACGTTAATCAGCCCCAGCATTTT. Its translation is CATKGQDVNQPQHF.

The chain couples TRBV28 to TRBJ1-5; maybe TRBD1 (5 bases). Germline-derived CDR1 and CDR2 are MDHEN and SYDVKM. The V end was cut by 7 bases, the J end by 3 bases, with 13 bases between. The length of the CDR3 is 14 residues. The CDR3 loop reads CASKTGLYNQPQHF. In nucleotides, the CDR3 is TGTGCCAGCAAGACGGGACTATACAATCAGCCCCAGCATTTT.